This TCR beta chain stems from a study of T cell responses to AZD1222 COVID-19 vaccine. Comment on this clone: The antigen is undetermined.

Study-wide findings and caveats: Repertoire sampling was restricted to post-peak T cell response timepoints. The study reported that nearly half of spike-specific TCRs target unmutated variant regions.

Clones were sequenced by immunoSEQ multiplex PCR, and TCRdb holds only the in-frame ones, with some missing. The table shows around 100,000 clones, with more than 75% occurring only once. This sample comprised peripheral blood, obtained on day 0 of MenACWY control vaccination. This clonotype was sampled from an adult in good health.

CDR3 region: CASSLRGNYEQYF. The DNA for the CDR3 is TGTGCCAGCAGTCTCCGGGGGAACTACGAGCAGTACTTC. The gene calls are TRBV12-3 or TRBV12-4 and TRBJ2-7; D is possibly TRBD2 (6 bases). With 5 bases removed from V and 3 bases from J, the gap between germline ends came to 11 bases. CDR3 size: 13 residues.